The rows below give T cell receptor beta chains drawn from one sample of a study of cytomegalovirus exposure and HLA in healthy donors. This table comes from immunoSEQ multiplex PCR, and its TCRdb copy is limited to in-frame clones, with some not included. The sample has 180,000 or so clones; approximately 84% are singletons. Material for sequencing was PBMCs. The receptor set was obtained from a female donor in good health and CMV-seronegative. Each CDR3 is given with its conserved first and last residue. The order of the fields is J gene, D gene, clone size, V gene, CDR3 protein, CDR3 DNA. D genes are given only for firm matches. Expanded clones are given a class, and other clones once, few, many or no size at all.

J gene: TRBJ2-1
D gene: TRBD2
clone size: few
V gene: TRBV6-1
CDR3 protein: CASGTQRGGNEQFF
CDR3 DNA: TGTGCCAGCGGAACCCAGCGGGGGGGCAATGAGCAGTTCTTC

J gene: TRBJ2-7
D gene: NA
clone size: NA
V gene: TRBV30
CDR3 protein: CAWSGGVGSEQYF
CDR3 DNA: TGTGCCTGGAGTGGCGGGGTCGGAAGCGAGCAGTACTTC

J gene: TRBJ2-3
D gene: NA
clone size: NA
V gene: TRBV27
CDR3 protein: CASSLSGGPSTDTQYF
CDR3 DNA: TGTGCCAGCAGTTTATCCGGCGGGCCAAGCACAGATACGCAGTATTTT

J gene: TRBJ1-1
D gene: NA
clone size: NA
V gene: TRBV28
CDR3 protein: CASSSHQGQNTEAFF
CDR3 DNA: TGTGCCAGCAGTTCTCATCAGGGGCAGAACACTGAAGCTTTCTTT

J gene: TRBJ1-2
D gene: NA
clone size: NA
V gene: TRBV7-9
CDR3 protein: CASSTGGGARGYTF
CDR3 DNA: TGTGCCAGCAGCACCGGCGGGGGGGCGAGGGGCTACACCTTC

J gene: TRBJ2-3
D gene: TRBD2
clone size: few
V gene: TRBV7-6
CDR3 protein: CASSLGVASGSTDTQYF
CDR3 DNA: TGTGCCAGCAGCTTAGGGGTAGCTAGCGGTAGCACAGATACGCAGTATTTT

J gene: TRBJ2-7
D gene: TRBD1
clone size: once
V gene: TRBV7-9
CDR3 protein: CASTLRTGESYEQYF
CDR3 DNA: TGTGCCAGCACTCTCAGGACAGGGGAGTCCTACGAGCAGTACTTC

J gene: TRBJ2-7
D gene: TRBD1
clone size: NA
V gene: TRBV7-6
CDR3 protein: CASSYQTGVSYEQYF
CDR3 DNA: TGTGCCAGCAGCTACCAGACAGGGGTCTCCTACGAGCAGTACTTC

J gene: TRBJ2-7
D gene: TRBD2
clone size: NA
V gene: TRBV9
CDR3 protein: CASSVGSSGGSEQYF
CDR3 DNA: TGTGCCAGCAGCGTAGGATCCAGCGGGGGATCCGAGCAGTACTTC

J gene: TRBJ1-2
D gene: NA
clone size: NA
V gene: TRBV30
CDR3 protein: CAWSVLPGDGGYTF
CDR3 DNA: TGTGCCTGGAGTGTACTCCCGGGGGACGGTGGCTACACCTTC

J gene: TRBJ1-3
D gene: NA
clone size: NA
V gene: TRBV7-6
CDR3 protein: CASSLAGPRGGNTIYF
CDR3 DNA: TGTGCCAGCAGCTTAGCAGGTCCCAGGGGTGGAAACACCATATATTTT